This T cell receptor beta chain came from a study of cytomegalovirus exposure and HLA in healthy donors. Regarding this clone: The antigen remains unidentified.

General study findings and limits: The classifier reportedly diagnosed cytomegalovirus status with high sensitivity and specificity. The majority of TCR sequences were rare, yet some public TCRs appeared in many donors. Overall, roughly 170 TCR beta chains were annotated as cytomegalovirus-associated.

The donors were members of the validation cohort comprising over a hundred subjects, separate from the approximately 670-subject first cohort. Germline V gene lookup returns CDR1 SGHDT and CDR2 YYEEEE. The CDR3 consists of 14 residues. V was pared by 0 bases and J by 5 bases, with 11 bases between. The table came from immunoSEQ multiplex PCR; TCRdb's copy has only in-frame clones and leaves some out. The sample lists about 280,000 clones; roughly 90% were seen once. The chain joins TRBV5-6 to TRBJ2-5; D unresolved. The sequence was obtained from a woman between 18 and 29 years old in good health and CMV-seronegative. The sequenced sample was PBMCs. In DNA, the CDR3 is TGTGCCAGCAGCTTGGGTTCCGGGTCGGAGACCCAGTACTTC. Its protein product is CASSLGSGSETQYF. Using reference TRBV5-6 and TRBJ2-5 for the parts outside the CDR3, the full variable domain is DAGVTQSPTHLIKTRGQQVTLRCSPKSGHDTVSWYQQALGQGPQFIFQYYEEEERQRGNFPDRFSGHQFPNYSSELNVNALLLGDSALYLCASSLGSGSETQYFGPGTRLLVL.